Shown below are 25 T cell receptor beta chains from a single sample sequenced in a study of blood T cell repertoires in COVID-19. Here immunoSEQ multiplex PCR was the method, and the copy in TCRdb shows in-frame clones only, minus some. The sample shows about 240,000 clones, 70% to 75% of them seen only once. Sequenced material: peripheral blood. The receptors were gathered from a woman older than 75 with acute or convalescent COVID-19.

The V gene is TRBV6-5, the J gene TRBJ2-1, with a possible D match to TRBD2 (6 bases). V dropped 2 bases and J dropped 9 bases, with 14 bases sitting between them. CDR3 size: 14 residues. The germline gives CDR1 MNHEY, CDR2 SVGAGI. In nucleotides, the CDR3 is TGTGCCAGCAGTTACCCTGGGACTGCAAGTGAGCAGTTCTTC. Translating it yields CASSYPGTASEQFF.

This chain links TRBV3-1 (or the pseudogene TRBV3-2) with TRBJ2-5; D might be TRBD2 (5 bases). The CDR3 is made up of 16 amino acids. Germline CDR1 is LGHDT and CDR2 is YNNKEL (reference sequence). The V end lost 4 bases, the J end lost 1 base, and 16 bases lay between the germline ends. CDR3: CASSPGRTGLQETQYF. In DNA, the CDR3 is TGTGCCAGCAGCCCCGGCAGGACTGGACTCCAAGAGACCCAGTACTTC.

The sample holds a few counts of this clone. This rearrangement joins TRBV19 to TRBJ1-2, with a tentative D call TRBD1 (5 bases). CDR1 LNHDA and CDR2 SQIVND come from the germline V gene (reference sequence). Trimming shortened V by 5 bases and J by 4 bases, and 17 bases separated the two germline ends. This CDR3 has 15 amino acids. The CDR3 sequence: CASSSTARTLYGYTF. CDR3 sequence (DNA): TGTGCCAGTAGTTCGACAGCCCGCACCCTCTATGGCTACACCTTC.

The rearrangement joins TRBV3-1 (or the pseudogene TRBV3-2) to TRBJ2-1; D is perhaps TRBD1 (6 bases). Germline CDR1 and CDR2: LGHDT and YNNKEL (reference sequence). Trimming shortened V by 6 bases and J by 5 bases, and 14 bases separated the two germline ends. CDR3 size: 14 residues. The CDR3 sequence is CASSYGQTNNEQFF. Written as DNA, the CDR3 is TGTGCCAGCAGTTATGGACAGACTAACAATGAGCAGTTCTTC.

This chain uses TRBV5-3 with TRBJ1-2; 7 bases are a match to TRBD1. TRBV5-3 has ORF status, its function being uncertain. The CDR3 has 14 residues. Unmatched junction bases numbered 3, after V lost 1 base and J lost 3 bases. CDR3 in DNA: TGTGCCAGAAGCTTGACAGGGGCCCACTATGGCTACACCTTC. Its translation is CARSLTGAHYGYTF.

The V gene is TRBV27, the J gene TRBJ1-6; 7 nucleotides agree with TRBD1. Germline lookup yields CDR1 MNHEY and CDR2 SMNVEV (reference sequence). The ends lost 4 bases at V and 6 bases at J; junction bases unmatched: 6. This CDR3 spans 15 amino acids. The CDR3 DNA reads TGTGCCAGCAGTTCCCCGGGACAGTCTAATTCACCCCTCCACTTT. It encodes CASSSPGQSNSPLHF.

This chain uses TRBV2 with TRBJ1-5; D is perhaps TRBD1 (5 bases). CDR1 is SNHLY, CDR2 FYNNEI, per germline. This CDR3 comprises 15 residues. Trimming shortened V by 5 bases and J by 4 bases, and 15 bases separated the two germline ends. CDR3 in DNA: TGTGCCAGCAGTAATTCAAGGGGCCCAAATCAGCCCCAGCATTTT. Its protein product is CASSNSRGPNQPQHF.

This chain links TRBV29-1 with TRBJ2-7; D gene ambiguous. CDR1 is SQVTM and CDR2 is ANQGSEA in the germline V gene. V was pared by 7 bases and J by 5 bases, with 12 bases between. The CDR3 covers 11 residues. The CDR3: CSGLYNNEQYF. The CDR3 DNA reads TGCAGCGGCCTTTACAACAACGAGCAGTACTTC.

J is TRBJ1-3 and V is TRBV21-1; the D call TRBD1 from the table was never checked on the DNA. TRBV21-1 is a documented pseudogene. The CDR3 extends over 19 amino acids. The CDR3 DNA reads as TGTGCCAGCAGCAAATTAGACCCTTTTACTCGGACAGGGTGGTCAGAAAGGCATTTT. It is translated as CASSKLDPFTRTGWSERHF.

This chain connects TRBV11-2 to TRBJ2-7, with a tentative D call TRBD2 (5 bases). This CDR3 spans 16 amino acids. The germline V gene encodes CDR1 SGHAT and CDR2 FQNNGV. Trimming cost V 3 bases and J 0 bases, with 15 bases left between them. The CDR3 DNA reads TGTGCCAGCAGCTTCAGGCTGCCAGGAGGCTCCTACGAGCAGTACTTC. This translates into CASSFRLPGGSYEQYF.

The chain uses TRBV29-1 and TRBJ2-3; 10 nucleotides align to TRBD2. This CDR3 is built from 14 residues. CDR1 and CDR2 from the germline V gene are SQVTM and ANQGSEA. V shed 4 bases and J 8 bases; nucleotides not matched to a gene: 9. The CDR3 sequence: CSVVLAGAGTTQYF. In DNA form, the CDR3 reads TGCAGCGTTGTGCTAGCGGGAGCCGGTACTACGCAGTATTTT.

Of note for this clone: An end of the junction differs from the germline gene, which may be a read error. The V gene is TRBV19, the J gene TRBJ2-1, with TRBD2 identical over 9 bases. Germline CDR1 is LNHDA and CDR2 is SQIVND (reference sequence). The CDR3 totals 17 residues. The CDR3 sequence: CASRIVAGDPSYNEQFF. CDR3 DNA: TGTGCCAGTAGGATAGTAGCGGGGGACCCCTCCTACAATGAGCAGTTCTTC.

This clone has only a few counts. The gene calls are TRBV5-4 and TRBJ1-3; the D is unclear. The germline gives CDR1 SGHNT, CDR2 YYREEE (reference sequence). V was shortened by 4 bases and J by 0 bases, with 11 bases between the two germline ends. This CDR3 contains 15 residues. Written as DNA, the CDR3 is TGTGCCAGCAGCGCCGGATGGAGCTCTGGAAACACCATATATTTT. Amino acids: CASSAGWSSGNTIYF.

The chain uses TRBV19 and TRBJ2-2; 12 nucleotides agree with TRBD2. This CDR3 spans 15 amino acids. In germline, CDR1 is LNHDA, CDR2 SQIVND (reference sequence). J was trimmed by 5 bases and V by 11 bases; bases with no gene match: 9. This CDR3 reads CAVSSGGAPTGELFF. DNA of the CDR3: TGTGCCGTCTCTAGCGGGGGGGCACCTACCGGGGAGCTGTTTTTT.

The gene calls are TRBV5-1 and TRBJ1-4, with D tentatively TRBD1 (5 bases). Germline CDR1 reads SGHRS; CDR2 reads YFSETQ. The CDR3 is 15 amino acids. The ends were cut back, 4 bases at V and 4 bases at J, with 14 bases in the middle. The CDR3 sequence: CASSLQGWSNEKLFF. The CDR3 bases are TGCGCCAGCAGCCTCCAGGGTTGGAGTAATGAAAAACTGTTTTTT.

The chain is built from TRBV7-2 and TRBJ1-6; 9 bases are shared with TRBD1. V lost 4 bases, J lost 9 bases, and 1 base stayed unmatched. CDR3 length equals 13 residues. The germline gives CDR1 SGHTA, CDR2 FQGNSA. The CDR3, as DNA: TGTGCCAGCAGCTCGACAGGGGGTTCACCCCTCCACTTT. Translation gives CASSSTGGSPLHF.

The gene calls are TRBV3-1 (or the pseudogene TRBV3-2) and TRBJ2-3, with 7 bases that match TRBD2. The germline V gene encodes CDR1 LGHDT and CDR2 YNNKEL (reference sequence). This CDR3 region has 16 residues. Trimming removed 2 bases from V and 3 bases from J; junction bases left unmatched: 8. The CDR3 coding sequence is TGTGCCAGCAGCCAAACCCCTAGCGGAGTTACAGATACGCAGTATTTT. Translated: CASSQTPSGVTDTQYF.

This chain links TRBV29-1 with TRBJ2-1; D might be TRBD1 (5 bases). The V and J ends lost 6 bases and 2 bases respectively, with 11 bases between them. CDR1 is SQVTM, CDR2 ANQGSEA, per germline. The CDR3 is made up of 13 amino acids. The DNA of the CDR3 is TGCAGCGTCGTCAGGGTACCCTACAATGAGCAGTTCTTC. Protein: CSVVRVPYNEQFF.

The sample holds one count of this clone. CDR3 DNA sequence: TGTGCCAGCAGTCCTAGAAATCGGTTCGACGGAATGAATCAGCCCCAGCATTTT. Translating it yields CASSPRNRFDGMNQPQHF. The chain carries TRBV6-6 and TRBJ1-5; D not resolved. This CDR3 has 18 residues. The V end was cut by 5 bases, the J end by 4 bases, with 24 bases between. Germline assignment: CDR1 MNHNY and CDR2 SVGAGI (reference sequence).

The chain joins TRBV2 to TRBJ1-2; D might be TRBD1 (5 bases). The germline gives CDR1 SNHLY, CDR2 FYNNEI. The CDR3 covers 14 residues. Deletions cut 4 bases from V and 2 bases from J, with 11 bases between. Written as DNA, the CDR3 is TGTGCCAGCAGTGGAGACAGATGGAACTATGGCTACACCTTC. Protein product: CASSGDRWNYGYTF.

The chain has TRBV2 and TRBJ1-2; tentative D call: TRBD1 (6 bases). V was trimmed by 5 bases and J by 4 bases, leaving 11 bases between them. This CDR3 region has 13 residues. Germline V gene data show CDR1 as SNHLY and CDR2 as FYNNEI. For the CDR3, the DNA is TGTGCCAGCAGTAGACAGGTTGTCTATGGCTACACCTTC. Protein sequence: CASSRQVVYGYTF. Combining the CDR3 with reference TRBV2 and TRBJ1-2 gives the whole variable domain EPEVTQTPSHQVTQMGQEVILRCVPISNHLYFYWYRQILGQKVEFLVSFYNNEISEKSEIFDDQFSVERPDGSNFTLKIRSTKLEDSAMYFCASSRQVVYGYTFGSGTRLTVV.

J is TRBJ2-3 and V is TRBV6-6, with 10 bases that match TRBD2. The CDR3 has 16 amino acids. The ends lost 2 bases at V and 4 bases at J; junction bases unmatched: 6. Germline-derived CDR1 and CDR2 are MNHNY and SVGAGI (reference sequence). The CDR3 nucleotides are TGTGCCAGCAGTTACAGGCTAGCGGGAGTAGCAGATACGCAGTATTTT. Protein sequence: CASSYRLAGVADTQYF.

V usage is TRBV6-5 and J usage is TRBJ2-1, with D tentatively TRBD2 (5 bases). There are 15 residues in the CDR3. Per germline, CDR1 MNHEY and CDR2 SVGAGI. V was pared by 10 bases and J by 6 bases, with 22 bases between. CDR3 sequence: CATQSLALGVNEQFF. CDR3 DNA sequence: TGTGCCACCCAGTCCCTAGCTTTGGGTGTCAATGAGCAGTTCTTC.

The V call is TRBV14, the J call TRBJ2-2; D might be TRBD1 (5 bases). This CDR3 is built from 16 residues. Germline CDR1 reads SGHDN; CDR2 reads FVKESK. V gave up 4 bases and J gave up 3 bases, with 15 bases separating them. The CDR3 sequence is CASSLVLVRDTGELFF. In nucleotides, the CDR3 is TGTGCCAGCAGCCTCGTCCTGGTCAGGGACACCGGGGAGCTGTTTTTT.

This clone was detected once. The chain joins TRBV27 to TRBJ1-1, with D unclear. Germline CDR1 and CDR2: MNHEY and SMNVEV (reference sequence). With 7 bases removed from V and 10 bases from J, the gap between germline ends came to 19 bases. The CDR3 spans 13 residues. CDR3 in amino acids: CASKPWMGEGAFF. As DNA, the CDR3 is TGTGCCAGCAAGCCTTGGATGGGTGAGGGAGCTTTCTTT.